Included here is one T cell receptor (beta chain) sequence, with context. The data were obtained in a study of blood T cell repertoires in COVID-19. Study background: PBMCs, B-cell-depleted T cells, or T cells were the source of the cDNA or gDNA that made up the material.

The data were produced by immunoSEQ multiplex PCR, yet TCRdb's version contains in-frame clones alone and is incomplete. This sample has some 50,000 clones, with about 90% found just once. Trimming at V came to 4 bases and at J to 6 bases, leaving 8 bases not matched to a gene. CDR1 and CDR2 (germline): KGHDR, SFDVKD. The CDR3 covers 16 residues. The V gene is TRBV24-1, the J gene TRBJ2-1; TRBD2 matches 10 bases. The source is a woman aged 80 or over with COVID-19, enrolled during active disease. Material: peripheral blood. The CDR3 DNA is TGTGCCACCAGTGAACCCTCTAGCGGGAGTCTCAATGAGCAGTTCTTC. This codes for CATSEPSSGSLNEQFF.